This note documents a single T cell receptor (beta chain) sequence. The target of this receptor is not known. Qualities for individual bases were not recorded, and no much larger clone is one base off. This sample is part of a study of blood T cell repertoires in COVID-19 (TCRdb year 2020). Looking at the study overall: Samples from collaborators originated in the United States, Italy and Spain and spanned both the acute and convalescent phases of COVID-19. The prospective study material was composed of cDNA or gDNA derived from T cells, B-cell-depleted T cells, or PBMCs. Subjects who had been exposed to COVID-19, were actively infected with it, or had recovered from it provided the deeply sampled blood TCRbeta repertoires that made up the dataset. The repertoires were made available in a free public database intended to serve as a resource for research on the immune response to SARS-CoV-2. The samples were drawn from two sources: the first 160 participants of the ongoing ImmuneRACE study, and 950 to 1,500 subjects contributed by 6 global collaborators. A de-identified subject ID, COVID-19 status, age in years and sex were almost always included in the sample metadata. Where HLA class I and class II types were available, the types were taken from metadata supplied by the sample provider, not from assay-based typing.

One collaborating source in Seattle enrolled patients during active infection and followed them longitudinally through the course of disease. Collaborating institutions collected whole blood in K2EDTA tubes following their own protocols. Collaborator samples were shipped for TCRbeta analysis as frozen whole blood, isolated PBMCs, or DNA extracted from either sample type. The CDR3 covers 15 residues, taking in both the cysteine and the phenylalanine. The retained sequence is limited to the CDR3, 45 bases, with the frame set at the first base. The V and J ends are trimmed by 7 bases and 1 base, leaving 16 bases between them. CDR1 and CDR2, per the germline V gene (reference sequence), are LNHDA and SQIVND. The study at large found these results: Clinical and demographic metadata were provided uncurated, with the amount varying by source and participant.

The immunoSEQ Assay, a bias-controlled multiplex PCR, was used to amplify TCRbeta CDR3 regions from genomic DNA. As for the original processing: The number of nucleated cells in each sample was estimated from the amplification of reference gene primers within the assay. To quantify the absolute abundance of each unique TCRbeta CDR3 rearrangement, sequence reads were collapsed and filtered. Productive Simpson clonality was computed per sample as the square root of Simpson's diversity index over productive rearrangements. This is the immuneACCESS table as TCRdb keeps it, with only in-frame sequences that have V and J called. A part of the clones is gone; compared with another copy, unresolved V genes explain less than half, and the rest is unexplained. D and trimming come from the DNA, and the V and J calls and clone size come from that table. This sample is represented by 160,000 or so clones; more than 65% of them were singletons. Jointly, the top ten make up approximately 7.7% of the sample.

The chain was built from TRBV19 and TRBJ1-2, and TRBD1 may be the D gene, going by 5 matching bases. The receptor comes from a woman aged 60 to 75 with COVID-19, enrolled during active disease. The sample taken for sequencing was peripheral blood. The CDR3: CASNGYRQGNYGYTF. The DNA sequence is TGTGCCAGTAACGGATATAGGCAGGGTAACTATGGCTACACCTTC.